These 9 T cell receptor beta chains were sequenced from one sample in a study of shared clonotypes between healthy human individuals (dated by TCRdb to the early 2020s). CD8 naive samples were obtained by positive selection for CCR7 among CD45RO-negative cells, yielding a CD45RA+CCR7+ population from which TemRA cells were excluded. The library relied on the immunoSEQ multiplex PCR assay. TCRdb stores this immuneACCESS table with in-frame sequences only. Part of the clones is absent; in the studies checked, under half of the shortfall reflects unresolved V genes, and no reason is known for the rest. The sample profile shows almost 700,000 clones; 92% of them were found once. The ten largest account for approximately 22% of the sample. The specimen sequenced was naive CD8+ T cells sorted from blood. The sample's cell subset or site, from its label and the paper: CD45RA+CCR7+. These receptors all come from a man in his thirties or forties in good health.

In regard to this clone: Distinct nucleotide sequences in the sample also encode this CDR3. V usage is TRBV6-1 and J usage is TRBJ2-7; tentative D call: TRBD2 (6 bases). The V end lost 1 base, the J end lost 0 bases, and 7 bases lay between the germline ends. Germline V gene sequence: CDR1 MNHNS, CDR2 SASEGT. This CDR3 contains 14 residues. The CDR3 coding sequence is TGTGCCAGCAGTGAAGTTAGCGGCTCCTACGAGCAGTACTTC. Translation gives CASSEVSGSYEQYF.

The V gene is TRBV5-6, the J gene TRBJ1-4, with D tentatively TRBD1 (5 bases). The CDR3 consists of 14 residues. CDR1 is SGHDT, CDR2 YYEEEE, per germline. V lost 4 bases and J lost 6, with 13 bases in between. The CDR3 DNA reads TGTGCCAGCAGCCCCACCCGGGGGTATGAAAAACTGTTTTTT. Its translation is CASSPTRGYEKLFF.

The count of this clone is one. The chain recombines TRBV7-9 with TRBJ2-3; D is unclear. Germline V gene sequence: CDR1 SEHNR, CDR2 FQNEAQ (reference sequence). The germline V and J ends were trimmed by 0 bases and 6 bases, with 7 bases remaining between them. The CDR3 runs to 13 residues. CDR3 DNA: TGTGCCAGCAGCTTAGCGGAGTCGGATACGCAGTATTTT. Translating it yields CASSLAESDTQYF.

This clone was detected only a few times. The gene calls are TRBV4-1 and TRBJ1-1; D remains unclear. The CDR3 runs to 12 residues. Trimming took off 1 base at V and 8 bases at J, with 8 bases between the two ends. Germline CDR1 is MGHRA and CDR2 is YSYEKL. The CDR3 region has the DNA TGCGCCAGCAGCCAAGGGGTCCGGGAAGCTTTCTTT. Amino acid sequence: CASSQGVREAFF.

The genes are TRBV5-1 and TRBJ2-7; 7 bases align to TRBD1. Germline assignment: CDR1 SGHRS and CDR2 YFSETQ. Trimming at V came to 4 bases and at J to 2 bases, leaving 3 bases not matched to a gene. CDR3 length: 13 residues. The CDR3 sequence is CASSPTGTYEQYF. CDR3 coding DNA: TGCGCCAGCAGCCCGACAGGGACCTACGAGCAGTACTTC. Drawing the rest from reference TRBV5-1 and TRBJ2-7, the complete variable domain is KAGVTQTPRYLIKTRGQQVTLSCSPISGHRSVSWYQQTPGQGLQFLFEYFSETQRNKGNFPGRFSGRQFSNSRSEMNVSTLELGDSALYLCASSPTGTYEQYFGPGTRLTVT.

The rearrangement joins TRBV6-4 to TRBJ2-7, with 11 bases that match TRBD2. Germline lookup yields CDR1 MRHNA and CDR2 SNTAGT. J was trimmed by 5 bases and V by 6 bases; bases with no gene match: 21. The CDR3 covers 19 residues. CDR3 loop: CASRSGFRRTSGPPDEQYF. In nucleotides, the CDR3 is TGTGCCAGCAGGAGTGGGTTCCGAAGGACTAGCGGGCCTCCAGACGAGCAGTACTTC.

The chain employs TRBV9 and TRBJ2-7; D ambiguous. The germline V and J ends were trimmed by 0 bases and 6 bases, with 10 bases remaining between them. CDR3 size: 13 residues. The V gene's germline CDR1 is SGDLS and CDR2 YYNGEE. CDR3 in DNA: TGTGCCAGCAGCGTAGTCTATGGGCGCGAGCAGTACTTC. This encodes CASSVVYGREQYF. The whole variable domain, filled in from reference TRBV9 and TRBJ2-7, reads DSGVTQTPKHLITATGQRVTLRCSPRSGDLSVYWYQQSLDQGLQFLIQYYNGEERAKGNILERFSAQQFPDLHSELNLSSLELGDSALYFCASSVVYGREQYFGPGTRLTVT.

The CDR3, as DNA: TGTGCCAGCAGCTTGACCAGGGGCACTACTGAAGCTTTCTTT. Its protein is CASSLTRGTTEAFF. The chain combines TRBV7-9 with TRBJ1-1; TRBD1 might be the D (6 bases). There are 14 residues in the CDR3. The germline V and J ends were trimmed by 3 bases and 5 bases, with 13 bases remaining between them. Germline V gene data show CDR1 as SEHNR and CDR2 as FQNEAQ (reference sequence).

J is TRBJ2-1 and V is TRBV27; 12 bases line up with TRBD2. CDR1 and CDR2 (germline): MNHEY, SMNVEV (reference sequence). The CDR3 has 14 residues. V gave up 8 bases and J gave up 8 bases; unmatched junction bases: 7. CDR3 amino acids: CASRRTSGIDEQFF. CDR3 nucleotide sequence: TGTGCCAGCCGAAGGACTAGCGGGATCGATGAGCAGTTCTTC.